A selection of T cell receptor beta chains follows, all from one sample in a study of T cell responses to AZD1222 COVID-19 vaccine. TCRdb's copy holds only in-frame clones and misses some; the assay was immunoSEQ multiplex PCR. The sample contains 120,000 to 150,000 clones, about 89% of which appear only once. This specimen consisted of peripheral blood, obtained on day 0 of MenACWY control vaccination. These receptor sequences come from an adult in good health. The CDR3 runs from the conserved cysteine through the conserved F or W. The D gene is left open where the match is weak. Some rows have no size entry. The others give once, few or many, or a class for an expanded clone.

CDR3 DNA | CDR3 protein | J gene | V gene | clone size | D gene
TGTGCCAGCACCGACACCTACAATGAGCAGTTCTTC | CASTDTYNEQFF | TRBJ2-1 | TRBV6-5 | . | .
TGTGCCAGCAGCCCTTTGAGGGGAAATTCACCCCTCCACTTT | CASSPLRGNSPLHF | TRBJ1-6 | TRBV5-6 | once | .
TGTGCCAGCAGTTTAACGCGAGGGAGTGAGCAGTTCTTC | CASSLTRGSEQFF | TRBJ2-1 | TRBV27 | . | .
TGTGCCAGCAGTTACGATAAAAACTCCTATAATTCACCCCTCTACTTT | CASSYDKNSYNSPLYF | TRBJ1-6 | TRBV27 | . | .
TGCGCCAGCAGCTTGGGGGAAGAGACCCAGTACTTC | CASSLGEETQYF | TRBJ2-5 | TRBV5-1 | . | .
TGTGCCAGCACCCCCTGGAACAGGGTAGGTCAGCCCCAGCATTTT | CASTPWNRVGQPQHF | TRBJ1-5 | TRBV6-2/TRBV6-3 | . | .
TGTGCCATCAGTGAGTCATCTGGGATCGGTGGCACTGAAGCTTTCTTT | CAISESSGIGGTEAFF | TRBJ1-1 | TRBV10-3 | . | .
TGTGCCACCCGTACCTGGACTAGCACAGATACGCAGTATTTT | CATRTWTSTDTQYF | TRBJ2-3 | TRBV25-1 | . | .
TGTGCCAGCGCCAGGGAACAGCCCCAGCATTTT | CASAREQPQHF | TRBJ1-5 | TRBV28 | . | .
TGCGCCAGCAGCCCCGGGTACCTTGCTAACTATGGCTACACCTTC | CASSPGYLANYGYTF | TRBJ1-2 | TRBV5-1 | . | .
TGTGCCAGCAGCCGAGGAACGGATACGCAGTATTTT | CASSRGTDTQYF | TRBJ2-3 | TRBV9 | . | .
TGTGCCAGCAGTAACAACCCTGGAAACACCATATATTTT | CASSNNPGNTIYF | TRBJ1-3 | TRBV2 | . | .
TGTGCCAGCAGCGGGAGTTGGGACACAGATACGCAGTATTTT | CASSGSWDTDTQYF | TRBJ2-3 | TRBV7-9 | . | .
TGTGCCAGCAGCCAAGGGACAGGGCTTAATGAGCAGTTCTTC | CASSQGTGLNEQFF | TRBJ2-1 | TRBV3-1/TRBV3-2 | . | TRBD1
TGTGCCAGCTCACCTGGCTTAGGCACAGATACGCAGTATTTT | CASSPGLGTDTQYF | TRBJ2-3 | TRBV18 | . | .
TGTGCCAGCTCACCGGACAGCTCTAGGGAGCAGTACTTC | CASSPDSSREQYF | TRBJ2-7 | TRBV18 | . | .
TGTGCCAGCAGCCCATCAGGAATGGGGGATTTAGCGGGACGCTACAATGAGCAGTTCTTC | CASSPSGMGDLAGRYNEQFF | TRBJ2-1 | TRBV3-1/TRBV3-2 | . | TRBD2
TGTGCCAGCAGTCTACAGGGATACGAGCAGTACTTC | CASSLQGYEQYF | TRBJ2-7 | TRBV28 | . | .
TGTGCCAGCAGCTTATACGGTAGGGGCGACAGGAATGATGGCTACACCTTC | CASSLYGRGDRNDGYTF | TRBJ1-2 | TRBV7-9 | . | .
TGCAGCGCCACCACCCGGGGAGGGTCGAACTATGGCTACACCTTC | CSATTRGGSNYGYTF | TRBJ1-2 | TRBV29-1 | . | .
TGTGCCAGCAGGGGAGCGGAAATCACCCGGGGCGAGCAGTACTTC | CASRGAEITRGEQYF | TRBJ2-7 | TRBV6-5 | few | .
TGTGCCAGCAGTTTTAGCGGGACCCCCTACGAGCAGTACTTC | CASSFSGTPYEQYF | TRBJ2-7 | TRBV27 | . | TRBD2
TGTGCCAGCAGCCCAGGGAGTAATCAGCCCCAGCATTTT | CASSPGSNQPQHF | TRBJ1-5 | TRBV27 | few | .
TGTGCCACCAGTGATCCGCTTTGGGAGCAGTTCTTC | CATSDPLWEQFF | TRBJ2-1 | TRBV24-1 | . | .
TGTGCCAGCAGCGTAGAACCCATAGACTCTCAGCCCCAGCATTTT | CASSVEPIDSQPQHF | TRBJ1-5 | TRBV9 | . | .
TGTGCCAGTAGTTCACGAGTCTCGACAGAAGAAGCTTTCTTT | CASSSRVSTEEAFF | TRBJ1-1 | TRBV19 | . | .
TGTGCCAGCAGACCTCAGGGTATTAGCACTGAAGCTTTCTTT | CASRPQGISTEAFF | TRBJ1-1 | TRBV6-4 | . | .
TGCAGCGTTTCAGGGCCGATTAACTATGGCTACACCTTC | CSVSGPINYGYTF | TRBJ1-2 | TRBV29-1 | . | .
TGTGCCAGTAGTATTTTTGGCGCGTTCAGAAGCAATCAGCCCCAGCATTTT | CASSIFGAFRSNQPQHF | TRBJ1-5 | TRBV19 | . | .
TGTGCCAGCAGCCAAGATAAGGCGGTGAACACTGAAGCTTTCTTT | CASSQDKAVNTEAFF | TRBJ1-1 | TRBV4-2 | . | .
TGTGCCAGCAGACAGGACATGAACAGTGGCTACACCTTC | CASRQDMNSGYTF | TRBJ1-2 | TRBV6-5 | . | .
TGTGCCAGCAGCCAAGTTCGAACTAGTGGTGAGCAGTTCTTC | CASSQVRTSGEQFF | TRBJ2-1 | TRBV3-1/TRBV3-2 | once | .
TGTGCCAGCAGTTCCATCGGGGGTAGCGGGAGACCTCAAGAGACCCAGTACTTC | CASSSIGGSGRPQETQYF | TRBJ2-5 | TRBV27 | . | TRBD2